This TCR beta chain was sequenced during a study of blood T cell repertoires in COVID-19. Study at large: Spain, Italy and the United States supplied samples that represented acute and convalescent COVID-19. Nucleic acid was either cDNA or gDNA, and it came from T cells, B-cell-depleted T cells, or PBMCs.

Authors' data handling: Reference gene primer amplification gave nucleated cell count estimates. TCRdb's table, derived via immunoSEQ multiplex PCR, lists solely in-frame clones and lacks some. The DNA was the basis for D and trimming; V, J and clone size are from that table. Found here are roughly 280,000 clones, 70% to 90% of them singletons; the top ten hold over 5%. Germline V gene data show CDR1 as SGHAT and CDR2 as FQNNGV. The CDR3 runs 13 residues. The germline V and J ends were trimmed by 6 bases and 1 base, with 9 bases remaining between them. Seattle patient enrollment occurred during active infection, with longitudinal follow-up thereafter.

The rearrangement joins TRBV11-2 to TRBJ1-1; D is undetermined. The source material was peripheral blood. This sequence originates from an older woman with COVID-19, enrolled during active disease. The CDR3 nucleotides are TGTGCCAGCAGTTACACAGAGAACACTGAAGCTTTCTTT. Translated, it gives CASSYTENTEAFF.